These T cell receptor beta chains were read from a single sample in a study of cytomegalovirus exposure and HLA in healthy donors. The protocol was immunoSEQ multiplex PCR, while the TCRdb copy is restricted to in-frame clones and leaves out a portion. This repertoire comprises around 50,000 clones; its ten largest clones make up 9% to 15%. Sequencing was performed on PBMCs. All receptors derive from a woman in her thirties in good health and CMV-seropositive. The CDR3 runs from the conserved cysteine through the conserved F or W. D genes are given only for firm matches.

D	V	J	DNA	CDR3
.	TRBV18	TRBJ1-1	TGTGCCAGCTCAGCAGGTGCTACTGAAGCTTTCTTT	CASSAGATEAFF
TRBD2	TRBV4-1	TRBJ2-1	TGCGCCAGCAGGACTAGCGGGGGTGTTCATGAGCAGTTCTTC	CASRTSGGVHEQFF
.	TRBV19	TRBJ1-5	TGTGCCAGTAGTTTCGGGTCAGGGGAAAATCAGCCCCAGCATTTT	CASSFGSGENQPQHF
.	TRBV9	TRBJ1-2	TGTGCCAGCAGCGTAGATCTCGCCACGGACTATGGCTACACCTTC	CASSVDLATDYGYTF
.	TRBV15	TRBJ1-1	TGTGCCACCAGCAGAGCCCACAGGACCGGGGCTTTCTTT	CATSRAHRTGAFF
.	TRBV9	TRBJ2-1	TGTGCCAGCAGCGTAGGGCCGTACAATGAGCAGTTCTTC	CASSVGPYNEQFF
.	TRBV10-2	TRBJ1-2	TGCGCCAGCAGTGACGACACTGGCTACACCTTC	CASSDDTGYTF
TRBD2	TRBV2	TRBJ2-1	TGTGCCAGCAGCCGGACTAGCGGGGGGGCCGGGGAGCAGTTCTTC	CASSRTSGGAGEQFF
.	TRBV19	TRBJ2-1	TGTGCCAGTAGTATTTGGGGCTATGAGCAGTTCTTC	CASSIWGYEQFF
TRBD1	TRBV19	TRBJ2-5	TGTGCCAGTAGTCCCCGGCCCAAGATAACAGGGGGCCAAGAGACCCAGTACTTC	CASSPRPKITGGQETQYF
TRBD1	TRBV19	TRBJ2-7	TGTGCCAGCAAGCTTGGACAGGGGACAAACGAGCAGTACTTC	CASKLGQGTNEQYF
.	TRBV30	TRBJ1-6	TGTGCCTGGTCGGGACTGGGGAATTCACCCCTACACTTT	CAWSGLGNSPLHF
.	TRBV19	TRBJ1-1	TGTGCCAGTAGTAGACAGCCGAACACTGAAGCTTTCTTT	CASSRQPNTEAFF
TRBD2	TRBV11-3	TRBJ2-2	TGTGCCAGCAGCTTAGATCGGGCGGGAGCTACCCTGCGGGGCACCGGGGAGCTGTTTTTT	CASSLDRAGATLRGTGELFF
.	TRBV10-3	TRBJ1-5	TGTGCCAGCGCCGACGGGAGCAATCAGCCCCAGCATTTT	CASADGSNQPQHF
.	TRBV5-4	TRBJ2-5	TGTGCCAGCAGCCTCCAGGGCGGATGGGAGACCCAGTACTTC	CASSLQGGWETQYF
TRBD2	TRBV5-1	TRBJ2-2	TGCGCCAGCAGCGACCCTGGGGGGGTTGACGGGGAGCTGTTTTTT	CASSDPGGVDGELFF
TRBD1	TRBV19	TRBJ2-2	TGTGCCAGTAGTACCCAACGGACAGGGAGCAACACCGGGGAGCTGTTTTTT	CASSTQRTGSNTGELFF
.	TRBV2	TRBJ1-5	TGTGCCAGCACCCAGTTGGCTAATCAGCCCCAGCATTTT	CASTQLANQPQHF
TRBD1	TRBV18	TRBJ2-7	TGTGCCAGCTCACCAGGGACAGGGCCCTACGAGCAGTACTTC	CASSPGTGPYEQYF
.	TRBV2	TRBJ2-5	TGTGCCAGCAGTGATCCTTGGGGGCGAGAGACCCAGTACTTC	CASSDPWGRETQYF
.	TRBV9	TRBJ1-1	TGTGCCAGCAGCCCTCTTGGGGGGGGAAACACTGAAGATTTCTTT	CASSPLGGGNTEDFF
.	TRBV10-2	TRBJ2-5	TGCGCCAGCAGTCCGGACAACCAAGAGACCCAGTACTTC	CASSPDNQETQYF
.	TRBV30	TRBJ2-7	TGTGCCTGGAACAGTCTTCACGAGCAGTACTTC	CAWNSLHEQYF
.	TRBV15	TRBJ1-1	TGTGCCACCAGCCCCGACACACTGAACACTGAAGCTTTCTTT	CATSPDTLNTEAFF
.	TRBV5-1	TRBJ1-5	TGCGCCAGCAGTTTGGGAGTCTATAGCAATCAGCCCCAGCATTTT	CASSLGVYSNQPQHF
.	TRBV4-2	TRBJ2-4	TGTGCCAGCAGCCACCTCCGCGACATTCAGTACTTC	CASSHLRDIQYF
.	TRBV4-1	TRBJ1-6	TGCGCCAGCAGCCAAGGGGGAGTGGGGTTGAGTTCACCCCTCCACTTT	CASSQGGVGLSSPLHF
.	TRBV11-2	TRBJ1-1	TGTGCCAGCAGCGTCATAAGGGAGGTCACTGAAGCTTTCTTT	CASSVIREVTEAFF
.	TRBV5-1	TRBJ2-5	TGCGCCAGCAGCTTTAGCGGCTCGGAAGAGACCCAGTACTTC	CASSFSGSEETQYF
TRBD2	TRBV6-6	TRBJ2-1	TGTGCCAGCAGTCTCGCTAGCGGCGAGCAGTTCTTC	CASSLASGEQFF
TRBD1	TRBV5-1	TRBJ2-1	TGCGCCAGCAGCACTGGGTTGGGGACAGGGGACAATGAGCAGTTCTTC	CASSTGLGTGDNEQFF
TRBD1	TRBV18	TRBJ2-5	TGTGCCAGCTCACCTGACAGGGGGGGCGAGACCCAGTACTTC	CASSPDRGGETQYF
.	TRBV7-2	TRBJ1-2	TGTGCCAGTGAGGGGGGGATTAACTATGGCTACACCTTC	CASEGGINYGYTF
.	TRBV2	TRBJ2-6	TGTGCCAGCAGTGGACTGACTGGCGGGGCCAACGTCCTGACTTTC	CASSGLTGGANVLTF
TRBD2	TRBV4-1	TRBJ2-3	TGCGCCAGCAGCCTGTCCAGCGGGAGTGCAGATACGCAGTATTTT	CASSLSSGSADTQYF
.	TRBV7-9	TRBJ1-4	TGTGCCAGCAGCTTAGCAGGGGGTAATGAAAAACTGTTTTTT	CASSLAGGNEKLFF
TRBD2	TRBV9	TRBJ2-3	TGTGCCAGCAGCGTAGACTCGTGGGCGGGGGGGGCAGATACGCAGTATTTT	CASSVDSWAGGADTQYF
.	TRBV25-1	TRBJ1-5	TGTGCCAGCAGTGTTAACAGGGTAGATGATCATAGCAATCAGCCCCAGCATTTT	CASSVNRVDDHSNQPQHF
TRBD2	TRBV19	TRBJ2-7	TGTGCCAGTAGCCCTCGGAGCGGGGGGGGCTACGAGCAGTACTTC	CASSPRSGGGYEQYF
TRBD1	TRBV6-5	TRBJ2-1	TGTGCCGGACAGGGAAATGAGCAGTTCTTC	CAGQGNEQFF